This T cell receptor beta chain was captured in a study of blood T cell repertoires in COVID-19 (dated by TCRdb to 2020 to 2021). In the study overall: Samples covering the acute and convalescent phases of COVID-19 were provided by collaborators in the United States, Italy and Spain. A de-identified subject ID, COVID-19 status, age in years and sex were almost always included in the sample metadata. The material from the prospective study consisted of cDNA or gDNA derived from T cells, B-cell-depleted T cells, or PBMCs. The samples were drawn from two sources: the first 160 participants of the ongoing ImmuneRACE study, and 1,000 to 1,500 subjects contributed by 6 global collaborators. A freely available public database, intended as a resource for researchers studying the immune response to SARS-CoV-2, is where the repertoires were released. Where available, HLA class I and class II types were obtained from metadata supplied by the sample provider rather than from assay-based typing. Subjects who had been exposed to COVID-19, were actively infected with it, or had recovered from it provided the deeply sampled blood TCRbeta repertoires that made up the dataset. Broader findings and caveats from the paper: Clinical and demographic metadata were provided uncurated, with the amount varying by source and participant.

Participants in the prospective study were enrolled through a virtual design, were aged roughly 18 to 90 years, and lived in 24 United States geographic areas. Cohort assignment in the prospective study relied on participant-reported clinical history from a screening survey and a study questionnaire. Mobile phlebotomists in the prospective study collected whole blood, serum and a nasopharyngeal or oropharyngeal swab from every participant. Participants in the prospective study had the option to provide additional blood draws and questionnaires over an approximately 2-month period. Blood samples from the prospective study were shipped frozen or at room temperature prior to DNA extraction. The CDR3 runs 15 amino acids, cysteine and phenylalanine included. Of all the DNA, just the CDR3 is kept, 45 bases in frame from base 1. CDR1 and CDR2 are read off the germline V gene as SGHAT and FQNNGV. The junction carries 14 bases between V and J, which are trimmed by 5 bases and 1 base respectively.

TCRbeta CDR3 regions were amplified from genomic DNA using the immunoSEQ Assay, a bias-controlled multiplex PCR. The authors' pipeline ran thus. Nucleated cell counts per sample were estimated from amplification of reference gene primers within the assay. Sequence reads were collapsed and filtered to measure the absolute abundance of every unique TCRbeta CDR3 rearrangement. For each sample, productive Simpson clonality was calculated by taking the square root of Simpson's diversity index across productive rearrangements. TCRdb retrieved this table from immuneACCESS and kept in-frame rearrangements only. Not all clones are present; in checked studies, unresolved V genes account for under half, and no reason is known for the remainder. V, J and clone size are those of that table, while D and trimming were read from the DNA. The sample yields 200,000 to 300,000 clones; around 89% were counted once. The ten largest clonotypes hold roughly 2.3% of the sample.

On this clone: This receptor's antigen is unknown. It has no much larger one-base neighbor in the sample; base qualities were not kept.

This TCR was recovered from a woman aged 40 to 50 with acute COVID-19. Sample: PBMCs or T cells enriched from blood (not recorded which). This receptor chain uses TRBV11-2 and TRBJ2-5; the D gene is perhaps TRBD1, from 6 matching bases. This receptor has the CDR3 CASSHAPDSQETQYF. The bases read TGTGCCAGCAGCCACGCCCCGGACAGCCAAGAGACCCAGTACTTC. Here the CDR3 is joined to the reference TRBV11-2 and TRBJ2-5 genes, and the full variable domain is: EAGVAQSPRYKIIEKRQSVAFWCNPISGHATLYWYQQILGQGPKLLIQFQNNGVVDDSQLPKDRFSAERLKGVDSTLKIQPAKLEDSAVYLCASSHAPDSQETQYFGPGTRLLVL.